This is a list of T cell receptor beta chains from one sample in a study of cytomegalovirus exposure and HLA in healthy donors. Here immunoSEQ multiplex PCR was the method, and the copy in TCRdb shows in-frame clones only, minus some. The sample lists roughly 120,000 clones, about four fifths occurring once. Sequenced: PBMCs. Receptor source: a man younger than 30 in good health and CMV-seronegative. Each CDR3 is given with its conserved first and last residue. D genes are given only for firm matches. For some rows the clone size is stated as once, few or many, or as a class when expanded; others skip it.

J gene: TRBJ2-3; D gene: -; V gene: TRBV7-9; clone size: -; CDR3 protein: CEFREMGTDTQYF; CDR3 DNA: TGTGAGTTTCGGGAAATGGGCACAGATACGCAGTATTTT
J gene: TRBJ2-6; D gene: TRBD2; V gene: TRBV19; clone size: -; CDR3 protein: CASIDPAGGFGANVLTF; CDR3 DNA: TGTGCCAGTATCGACCCAGCGGGAGGTTTTGGGGCCAACGTCCTGACTTTC
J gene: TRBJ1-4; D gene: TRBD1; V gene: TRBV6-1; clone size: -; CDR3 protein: CASSVTGGRNEKLFF; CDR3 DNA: TGTGCCAGCAGTGTGACAGGGGGCCGTAATGAAAAACTGTTTTTT
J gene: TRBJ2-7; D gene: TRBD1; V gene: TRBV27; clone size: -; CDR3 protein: CASSLLAGTASYEQYF; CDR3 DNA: TGTGCCAGCAGTTTACTAGCCGGGACAGCCAGCTACGAGCAGTACTTC
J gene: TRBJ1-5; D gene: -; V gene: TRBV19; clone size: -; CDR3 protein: CASSHHKARYSNQPQHF; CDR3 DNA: TGTGCCAGTAGTCACCATAAGGCGCGGTATAGCAATCAGCCCCAGCATTTT
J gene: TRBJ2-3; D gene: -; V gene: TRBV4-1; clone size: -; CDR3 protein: CASSQQGHRKTTDTQYF; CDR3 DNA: TGCGCCAGCAGCCAACAGGGGCACCGAAAAACAACAGATACGCAGTATTTT
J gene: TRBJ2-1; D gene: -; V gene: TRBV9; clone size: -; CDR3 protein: CASSALGSGSSYNEQFF; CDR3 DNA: TGTGCCAGCAGCGCCCTAGGTAGCGGAAGCTCCTACAATGAGCAGTTCTTC
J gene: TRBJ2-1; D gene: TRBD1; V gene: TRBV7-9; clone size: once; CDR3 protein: CASSLGTGGRLLYNEQFF; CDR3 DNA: TGTGCCAGCAGCTTGGGGACAGGGGGGCGGCTACTCTACAATGAGCAGTTCTTC
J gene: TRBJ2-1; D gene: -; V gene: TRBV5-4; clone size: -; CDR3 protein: CASSFYRQEQFF; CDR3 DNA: TGTGCCAGCAGCTTTTATCGACAGGAGCAGTTCTTC
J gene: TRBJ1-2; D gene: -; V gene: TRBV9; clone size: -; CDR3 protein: CASSQRTESSYGYTF; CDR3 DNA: TGTGCCAGCAGCCAGCGGACGGAGAGTAGCTATGGCTACACCTTC
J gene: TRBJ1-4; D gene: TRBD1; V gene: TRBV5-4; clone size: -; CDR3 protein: CASSLGQGEEKLFF; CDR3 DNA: TGTGCCAGCAGCCTGGGACAGGGGGAGGAAAAACTGTTTTTT
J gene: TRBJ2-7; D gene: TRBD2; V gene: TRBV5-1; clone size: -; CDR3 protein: CASSLPTSGGAYEQYF; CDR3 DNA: TGCGCCAGCAGCTTGCCGACTAGCGGGGGAGCCTACGAGCAGTACTTC
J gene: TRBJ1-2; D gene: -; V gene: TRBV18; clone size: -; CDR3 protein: CASSPPSQGGGYTF; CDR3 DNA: TGTGCCAGCTCACCACCGTCCCAGGGCGGAGGCTACACCTTC
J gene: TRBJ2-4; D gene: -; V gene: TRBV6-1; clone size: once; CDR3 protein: CASGSTSKNIQYF; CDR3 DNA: TGTGCCAGCGGGAGTACGTCCAAAAACATTCAGTACTTC
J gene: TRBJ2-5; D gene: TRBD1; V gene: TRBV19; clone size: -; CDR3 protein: CASSTMGPWTGETQYF; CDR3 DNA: TGTGCCAGTAGCACCATGGGACCTTGGACAGGGGAGACCCAGTACTTC
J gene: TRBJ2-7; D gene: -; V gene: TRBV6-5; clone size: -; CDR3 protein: CASSYSLGGVSYEQYF; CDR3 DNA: TGTGCCAGCAGTTACTCTTTAGGGGGAGTTTCCTACGAGCAGTACTTC